This T cell receptor beta chain derives from a study of blood T cell repertoires in COVID-19. Background on the study: The analysed material was cDNA or gDNA that came from T cells, B-cell-depleted T cells, or PBMCs.

CDR1 LGHNA and CDR2 YSLEER come from the germline V gene. The V gene lost 0 bases and the J gene lost 0 bases, with 11 bases spanning the gap. CDR3 length: 16 residues. Authors' processing steps: Amplification of reference gene primers provided the estimated nucleated cell counts. Only in-frame clones appear in the TCRdb table, and some are missing; sequencing was by immunoSEQ multiplex PCR. The DNA was the basis for D and trimming; V, J and clone size are from that table. In the table there are approximately 330,000 clones, nearly 90% of which are singletons. Seattle patients were enrolled while actively infected and followed longitudinally.

The sequenced material came from peripheral blood. The gene calls are TRBV4-3 and TRBJ1-1, with D tentatively TRBD1 (5 bases). The TCR sequence derives from a middle-aged woman with COVID-19, enrolled during active disease. CDR3 nucleotides: TGCGCCAGCAGCCAAGAGCCCGAAGGGGTGAACACTGAAGCTTTCTTT. Translation: CASSQEPEGVNTEAFF.